This T cell receptor beta chain was identified in a study of blood T cell repertoires in COVID-19. As for the study in general: The United States, Italy and Spain provided the acute and convalescent COVID-19 samples.

Per the study methods: Researchers report that nucleated cell counts were estimated from reference gene primer amplification. Assay used: immunoSEQ multiplex PCR; TCRdb lists only in-frame clones, some missing. Clonal size and the V and J genes are those of that table, whereas D and trimming came from the DNA. Seen here are about 190,000 clones, around 85% observed once, and the top ten hold approximately 13%. The clonotype was recovered from a man in his forties or fifties who had recovered from COVID-19. Sequenced material: peripheral blood.

The CDR3 here is CASSSTSATGVEQYF. DNA of the CDR3: TGTGCCAGCAGTTCCACTTCAGCCACAGGGGTCGAGCAGTACTTC. This chain connects TRBV28 to TRBJ2-7; 7 bases fit TRBD1. The CDR3 is 15 residues long. The germline CDR1 and CDR2 sequences are MDHEN and SYDVKM. With V trimmed by 4 bases and J by 6 bases, 12 bases remained unmatched.